This record covers a single T cell receptor (beta chain). This CDR3 contains 15 residues. Trimming took 2 bases from V and 2 from J; bases not matched to a gene: 2. Germline V gives CDR1 SGHRS, CDR2 YFSETQ. Per the authors' pipeline: Using reference gene primer amplification, nucleated cell counts were estimated. Here immunoSEQ multiplex PCR was the method, and the copy in TCRdb shows in-frame clones only, minus some. D and trimming were read from the DNA, whereas the V and J calls and clone size are those reported in that table. The sample contains about 300,000 clones, more than 70% of which appear only once. The data were obtained in a study of blood T cell repertoires in COVID-19. Background on the study: Specimens from acute and convalescent COVID-19 originated in the United States, Italy and Spain. The cDNA or gDNA used as material had been derived from T cells, B-cell-depleted T cells, or PBMCs.

Source material: peripheral blood. The clonotype originates from a woman aged 45-65 years with acute or convalescent COVID-19. The chain uses TRBV5-1 and TRBJ2-2; 8 nucleotides line up with TRBD2. This CDR3 reads CASSFAGGNTGELFF. The CDR3 bases are TGCGCCAGCAGCTTTGCGGGGGGAAACACCGGGGAGCTGTTTTTT.